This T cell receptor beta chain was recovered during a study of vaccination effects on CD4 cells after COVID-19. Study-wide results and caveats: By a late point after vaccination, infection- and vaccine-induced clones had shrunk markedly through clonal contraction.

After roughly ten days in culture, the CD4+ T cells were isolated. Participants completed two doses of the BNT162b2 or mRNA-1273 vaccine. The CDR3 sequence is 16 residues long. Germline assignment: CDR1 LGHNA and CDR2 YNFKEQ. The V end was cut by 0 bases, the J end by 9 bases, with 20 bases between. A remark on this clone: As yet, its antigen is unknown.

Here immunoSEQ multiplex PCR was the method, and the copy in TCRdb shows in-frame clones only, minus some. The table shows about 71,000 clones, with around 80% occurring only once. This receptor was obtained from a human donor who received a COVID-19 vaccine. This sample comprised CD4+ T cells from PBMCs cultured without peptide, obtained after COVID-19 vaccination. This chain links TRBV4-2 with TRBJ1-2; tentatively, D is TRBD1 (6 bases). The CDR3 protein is CASSQDRGGARVSYTF. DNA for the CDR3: TGTGCCAGCAGCCAAGATCGCGGGGGCGCCCGCGTGAGCTACACCTTC.